This T cell receptor beta chain was sequenced during a study of T-cell memory formation after mild COVID-19 (dated by TCRdb to about 2021). With regard to the full study: TCR sequence clusters from the two donors were found to be largely donor specific. The cohort comprised two young, previously healthy adult volunteers, one female and one male. In a couple of donors, T-cell clones that expanded and contracted after mild COVID-19 were tracked by sequencing TCRalpha and TCRbeta repertoires over time.

What the work shows at the level of the full study, not this receptor alone: Clones contracting from day 15 to 85 had balanced CD4/CD8 phenotypes, while a second wave expanding from day 15 to 37 was biased towards CD4+. Only a couple of mild cases were covered by the study, and larger cohorts that include severe cases with pre-infection samples were considered necessary. Whether the second-wave clones peaking on day 37 were SARS-CoV-2 specific was not confirmed. Some responding clones were detected in pre-infection memory, suggesting pre-existing cross-reactive memory T cells joined the SARS-CoV-2 response. Contracting CD4+ clones appeared mostly in the CM and EM memory subsets, whereas CD8+ clones were enriched in EMRA.

This clonotype showed up just once. The antigen this receptor binds is unknown. No base quality values were provided; no much bigger clone lies one nucleotide off. A single read offers scant evidence. The junction shows trimming of 6 bases on V and 4 bases on J, plus 12 bases between the germline ends. CDR1 and CDR2 are read off the germline V gene (reference sequence) as DFQATT and SNEGSKA. CDR3 length: 12 amino acids, cysteine to phenylalanine. Of all the DNA, just the CDR3 is kept, 36 bases in frame from base 1. Ficoll-Paque density gradient centrifugation was used to isolate PBMCs. Sequencing took place on an Illumina NovaSeq 6000. TCRalpha and TCRbeta cDNA libraries were built by 5'RACE with constant-segment primers, adding sample barcodes and unique molecular identifiers. RNA was extracted from every sample with Trizol reagent. Libraries were amplified in two PCR steps, with a second sample barcode and Illumina TruSeq adapters added in the second step. The libraries were sequenced on an Illumina NovaSeq using 2 x 150 bp paired-end reads. The authors' pipeline ran thus. With migec v1.2.7, reads were demultiplexed and then collapsed into UMI-guided consensus sequences. Using mixcr v2.1.11, UMI consensuses were aligned to TRA and TRB V and J templates and then assembled into clonotypes. Clonotypes were classified as expanded or contracted when called significant by both edgeR and NoisET, with noise models trained on biological replicates. For edgeR calls, the cutoffs were a false discovery rate-adjusted p below 0.01 and a log2 fold-change threshold of 1. As an exploratory analysis of dynamics, PCA with hierarchical clustering was applied to max-normalized trajectories of the 1000 most abundant clonotypes. Each responding clone was given a CD4 or CD8 phenotype based on the CD4+ and CD8+ repertoires, which had been sequenced separately. TCRdb applied fastp at Q25 and MiXCR to the public reads, then kept only in-frame beta chains. Every entry covers one CDR3 protein and lists the most common genes and DNA from its rows. None of the V and J calls come from the authors' own analysis; TCRdb made them. Within this sample are some 180,000 distinct CDR3 sequences, with roughly 13% of them counted one time only. Together, the top ten hold approximately 3.4% of the sample.

The sequenced sample was PBMCs or a T cell subset sorted from them (not recorded which). This sequence uses TRBV20-1 and TRBJ1-2; the D gene lacks a confident call. This TCR was recovered from a man in his late teens or twenties who had mild COVID-19 (a few samples of this study predate the infection). The sample titles of this study are shuffled in the database, so cell type and time point are left out; the donor was told from shared clones. The sequenced DNA: TGCAGTGCGCTACTCGCTACCTATGGCTACACCTTC. This translates into CSALLATYGYTF.